These 27 T cell receptor beta chains came from one sample sequenced in a study of shared clonotypes between healthy human individuals. Sequencing was performed with immunoSEQ multiplex PCR; in TCRdb, only in-frame clones are kept and a portion is missing. The data hold a few million clones, with 80% to 95% observed a single time. The sequenced sample consisted of naive CD4+ T cells from PBMCs. The subset here: CD45RA+ positively selected. These receptors came from a man between 18 and 35 years old in good health. Some clones in this sample may be carry-over from other donors' samples.

The chain joins TRBV15 to TRBJ2-4; D remains unclear. Germline loops: CDR1 LNHNV, CDR2 YYDKDF (reference sequence). The V end was cut by 4 bases, the J end by 10 bases, with 17 bases between. This CDR3 contains 14 residues. In DNA, the CDR3 is TGTGCCACCAGCAAGCCCCTGCCGCAGAGGATTCAGTACTTC. This translates into CATSKPLPQRIQYF.

This rearrangement joins TRBV5-4 to TRBJ1-4; perhaps TRBD1 as D (5 bases). The CDR3 has 15 amino acids. Trimming took off 4 bases at V and 7 bases at J, with 17 bases between the two ends. Germline V gene lookup returns CDR1 SGHNT and CDR2 YYREEE (reference sequence). CDR3 DNA: TGTGCCAGCAGCCCGGGGGGGACGGCTGGTGAAAAACTGTTTTTT. Protein: CASSPGGTAGEKLFF.

V usage is TRBV28 and J usage is TRBJ1-1; unclear D gene. The CDR3 extends over 15 amino acids. Deletions cut 1 base from V and 3 bases from J, with 12 bases between. Germline values: CDR1 MDHEN, CDR2 SYDVKM. CDR3 DNA: TGTGCCAGCAGTTTATATGTTGCGGGTGACACTGAAGCTTTCTTT. Translation: CASSLYVAGDTEAFF.

The chain combines TRBV11-2 with TRBJ2-7, with D unresolved. The CDR3 length is 13 residues. Germline V CDR1 and CDR2: SGHAT, FQNNGV. Trimming took off 0 bases at V and 10 bases at J, with 13 bases between the two ends. CDR3 DNA sequence: TGTGCCAGCAGCTTAGAGTGGGTTCCGAGACAGTACTTC. It yields the protein CASSLEWVPRQYF.

The chain uses TRBV10-3 and TRBJ2-2, with D perhaps matching TRBD1 or TRBD2 (5 bases each). CDR3 length equals 17 residues. Trimming cost V 0 bases and J 7 bases, with 18 bases left between them. Germline V gives CDR1 ENHRY, CDR2 SYGVKD. Here the CDR3 DNA reads TGTGCCATCAGTGAGTCTATCTGGGGGTTATCAGGCGGGGAGCTGTTTTTT. It yields the protein CAISESIWGLSGGELFF.

The J gene is TRBJ1-5, the V gene TRBV25-1; a possible D gene is TRBD1 (6 bases). In germline, CDR1 is MGHDK, CDR2 SYGVNS. Trimming removed 3 bases at V and 7 bases at J, with 13 bases between. This CDR3 has 14 amino acids. CDR3 residues: CASSEGGLGQPQHF. CDR3 DNA sequence: TGTGCCAGCAGTGAGGGGGGGCTAGGGCAGCCCCAGCATTTT.

The DNA for the CDR3 is TGTGCCAGCAGCCGCCCAGGGCAGGGCCACTACGAGCAGTACTTC. The encoded protein is CASSRPGQGHYEQYF. V is TRBV5-4 and J is TRBJ2-7, with D perhaps TRBD1 (5 bases). The CDR3 sequence is 15 residues long. The germline V gene has CDR1 SGHNT and CDR2 YYREEE (reference sequence). V was clipped by 4 bases and J by 3 bases, with 17 bases between them.

The chain has TRBV7-2 and TRBJ2-3, with TRBD2 identical over 9 bases. V shed 5 bases, J shed 7 bases, and the junction held 16 bases outside the gene matches. From germline, CDR1 is SGHTA and CDR2 FQGNSA. This CDR3 contains 17 residues. For the CDR3, the DNA is TGTGCCAGCAGCCCGACCCTAACCCCAGCGGGAGGACATACGCAGTATTTT. Protein sequence: CASSPTLTPAGGHTQYF.

This clone occurred once. This chain links TRBV5-5 with TRBJ2-7; D is undetermined. With 4 bases removed from V and 9 bases from J, the gap between germline ends came to 20 bases. From germline, CDR1 is SGHKS and CDR2 YYEKEE (reference sequence). The CDR3 has 14 amino acids. The CDR3 spells CASSAAGQGTLQYF. The CDR3 DNA reads TGTGCCAGCAGCGCTGCCGGTCAAGGTACGCTGCAGTACTTC.

The chain carries TRBV6-4 and TRBJ1-2, with unresolved D. This CDR3 has 12 amino acids. From germline, CDR1 is MRHNA and CDR2 SNTAGT. Trimming cost V 6 bases and J 2 bases, with 7 bases left between them. The CDR3 DNA reads TGTGCCAGCAGCGCGGACAACTATGGCTACACCTTC. It encodes CASSADNYGYTF.

The chain has TRBV19 and TRBJ1-1; TRBD1 agrees at 9 bases. Germline CDR1 LNHDA, CDR2 SQIVND (reference sequence). The CDR3 has 16 residues. J was trimmed by 1 base and V by 4 bases; bases with no gene match: 7. CDR3 bases: TGTGCCAGTAGTACCCTCCCGGACAGGGGGAACACTGAAGCTTTCTTT. Translation: CASSTLPDRGNTEAFF.

V is TRBV29-1 and J is TRBJ2-7; no reliable D call. Trimming cost V 1 base and J 2 bases, with 9 bases left between them. The CDR3 is made up of 13 amino acids. Germline-derived CDR1 and CDR2 are SQVTM and ANQGSEA. The CDR3: CSVEAQSTYEQYF. CDR3 DNA sequence: TGCAGCGTTGAAGCTCAGTCTACCTACGAGCAGTACTTC.

The V gene is TRBV6-1, the J gene TRBJ2-7, with 10 bases fitting TRBD2. There are 15 residues in the CDR3. V gave up 3 bases and J gave up 5 bases; unmatched junction bases: 7. Germline CDR1 MNHNS, CDR2 SASEGT. In nucleotides, the CDR3 is TGTGCCAGCAGTGACGGAGGAGCGGGAGGGAACGAGCAGTACTTC. Translation gives CASSDGGAGGNEQYF.

To note about this clone: The sample holds other DNA sequences that translate to the same CDR3. This rearrangement joins TRBV7-9 to TRBJ2-7; D perhaps matches TRBD2 (5 bases). Germline CDR1 reads SEHNR; CDR2 reads FQNEAQ (reference sequence). Trimming took off 3 bases at V and 2 bases at J, with 8 bases between the two ends. The CDR3 is 13 amino acids. This chain's CDR3 is CASSFRGTYEQYF. CDR3 nucleotide sequence: TGTGCCAGCAGCTTCCGGGGAACCTACGAGCAGTACTTC.

CDR3 DNA sequence: TGTGCCAGCAGCTTACTGGCGTTTCAAGAGACCCAGTACTTC. Amino acid sequence: CASSLLAFQETQYF. This chain connects TRBV7-2 to TRBJ2-5; D gene uncertain. This CDR3 has 14 residues. CDR1 is SGHTA, CDR2 FQGNSA, per germline. V shed 2 bases and J shed 2 bases, with 9 bases lying between them.

J is TRBJ2-7 and V is TRBV6-1; 8 positions match TRBD2. The CDR3 is 17 amino acids. Losses at the gene ends were 0 bases for V and 2 bases for J; bases not matched to a gene: 9. Germline values: CDR1 MNHNS, CDR2 SASEGT. CDR3 in amino acids: CASSEARASGLAYEQYF. DNA of the CDR3: TGTGCCAGCAGTGAAGCGCGGGCGTCGGGACTAGCCTACGAGCAGTACTTC.

The chain links TRBV7-7 to TRBJ2-3; D is perhaps TRBD2 (6 bases). Trimming shortened V by 5 bases and J by 0 bases, and 9 bases separated the two germline ends. Germline V gives CDR1 SSHAT, CDR2 FNYEAQ (reference sequence). This CDR3 comprises 14 residues. The CDR3 coding sequence is TGTGCCAGCAGCCCCGGGACTAGCACAGATACGCAGTATTTT. Translating gives CASSPGTSTDTQYF.

Points on this clone: Other DNA sequences of this sample code for an identical CDR3. V usage is TRBV11-2 and J usage is TRBJ2-7; D not resolved. Germline V CDR1 and CDR2: SGHAT, FQNNGV. The ends were cut back, 4 bases at V and 4 bases at J, with 11 bases in the middle. The CDR3 consists of 13 residues. Written as DNA, the CDR3 is TGTGCCAGCAGCTCAGTTGGTCGGTACGAGCAGTACTTC. Residues: CASSSVGRYEQYF. The full variable domain, its missing parts supplied by reference TRBV11-2 and TRBJ2-7, is EAGVAQSPRYKIIEKRQSVAFWCNPISGHATLYWYQQILGQGPKLLIQFQNNGVVDDSQLPKDRFSAERLKGVDSTLKIQPAKLEDSAVYLCASSSVGRYEQYFGPGTRLTVT.

The genes are TRBV2 and TRBJ1-2; D possibly corresponds to TRBD1 (5 bases). From germline, CDR1 is SNHLY and CDR2 FYNNEI. The V and J ends lost 0 bases and 5 bases respectively, with 10 bases between them. This CDR3 contains 14 residues. CDR3 region: CASSEASTEYGYTF. The CDR3 DNA reads TGTGCCAGCAGTGAAGCGTCGACAGAATATGGCTACACCTTC.

This rearrangement joins TRBV5-1 to TRBJ2-3; D is possibly TRBD2 (6 bases). This CDR3 has 15 residues. The germline gives CDR1 SGHRS, CDR2 YFSETQ. V lost 0 bases to trimming and J lost 6 bases, with 14 bases between them. The CDR3 sequence: CASSLVREAKDTQYF. The DNA for the CDR3 is TGCGCCAGCAGCTTGGTGAGGGAGGCAAAGGATACGCAGTATTTT.

CDR3 DNA sequence: TGCGCCAGCAGCCAAGGAGGGGGAGACTATGGCTACACCTTC. This translates into CASSQGGGDYGYTF. J is TRBJ1-2 and V is TRBV4-1; tentatively, D is TRBD1 (6 bases). This CDR3 has 14 amino acids. Per germline, CDR1 MGHRA and CDR2 YSYEKL. V was shortened by 1 base and J by 3 bases, with 9 bases between the two germline ends.

CDR3 sequence: CASSQGGTSGKETQYF. Here the CDR3 DNA reads TGCGCCAGCAGCCAAGGGGGGACTAGCGGAAAAGAGACCCAGTACTTC. The chain carries TRBV4-3 and TRBJ2-5, with 11 bases identical to TRBD2. Looked up from germline, CDR1 is LGHNA and CDR2 is YSLEER. This CDR3 contains 16 residues. V dropped 1 base and J dropped 3; count of bases not matched to a gene: 4.

This sequence joins TRBV18 and TRBJ2-6; TRBD1 or TRBD2 may be the D gene (6 bases each). This CDR3 region has 19 residues. The V gene's germline CDR1 is KGHSH and CDR2 LQKENI. Between the trimmed V and J ends, which lost 3 bases and 1 base, there was a span of 19 bases. The CDR3 protein is CASSPLGGPPRSGANVLTF. CDR3 bases: TGTGCCAGCTCACCCCTCGGGGGCCCACCTCGTTCTGGGGCCAACGTCCTGACTTTC.

This clone occurred once. The chain uses TRBV5-6 and TRBJ2-7; weak D call: TRBD2 (6 bases). There are 15 residues in the CDR3. V lost 0 bases and J lost 3, with 13 bases in between. Germline-derived CDR1 and CDR2 are SGHDT and YYEEEE. DNA of the CDR3: TGTGCCAGCAGCTTGGCCTTTATGCGGGACTACGAGCAGTACTTC. Encoded protein: CASSLAFMRDYEQYF.

This clone has just one count. Other DNA sequences within the sample encode an identical CDR3. V gene TRBV5-1 combines with J gene TRBJ1-1, with TRBD1 as a possible D gene (5 bases). Trimming removed 0 bases from V and 1 base from J, with 10 bases in between. Germline-derived CDR1 and CDR2 are SGHRS and YFSETQ. CDR3 length: 15 amino acids. CDR3 DNA: TGCGCCAGCAGCTTGGGTGGGACGGCGAACACTGAAGCTTTCTTT. This translates into CASSLGGTANTEAFF. Full variable domain (remainder filled in from reference TRBV5-1 and TRBJ1-1): KAGVTQTPRYLIKTRGQQVTLSCSPISGHRSVSWYQQTPGQGLQFLFEYFSETQRNKGNFPGRFSGRQFSNSRSEMNVSTLELGDSALYLCASSLGGTANTEAFFGQGTRLTVV.

This clone showed up just once. The gene calls are TRBV7-6 and TRBJ2-3, with D possibly TRBD2 on 6 matching bases. This CDR3 region has 15 residues. Germline CDR1 and CDR2: SGHVS and FNYEAQ. Trimming took off 1 base at V and 3 bases at J, with 11 bases between the two ends. CDR3 in amino acids: CASSLVAGSTDTQYF. CDR3 nucleotide sequence: TGTGCCAGCAGCTTAGTCGCCGGGAGTACAGATACGCAGTATTTT.

This chain connects TRBV28 to TRBJ1-3; D remains unclear. Trimming took 8 bases from V and 0 from J, leaving 11 bases between them. Germline values: CDR1 MDHEN, CDR2 SYDVKM. This CDR3 is built from 14 residues. In nucleotides, the CDR3 is TGTGCCAGCGGTCCTCAAGGCTCTGGAAACACCATATATTTT. Translating gives CASGPQGSGNTIYF. Looking up the rest from reference TRBV28 and TRBJ1-3 gives the full variable domain: DVKVTQSSRYLVKRTGEKVFLECVQDMDHENMFWYRQDPGLGLRLIYFSYDVKMKEKGDIPEGYSVSREKKERFSLILESASTNQTSMYLCASGPQGSGNTIYFGEGSWLTVV.